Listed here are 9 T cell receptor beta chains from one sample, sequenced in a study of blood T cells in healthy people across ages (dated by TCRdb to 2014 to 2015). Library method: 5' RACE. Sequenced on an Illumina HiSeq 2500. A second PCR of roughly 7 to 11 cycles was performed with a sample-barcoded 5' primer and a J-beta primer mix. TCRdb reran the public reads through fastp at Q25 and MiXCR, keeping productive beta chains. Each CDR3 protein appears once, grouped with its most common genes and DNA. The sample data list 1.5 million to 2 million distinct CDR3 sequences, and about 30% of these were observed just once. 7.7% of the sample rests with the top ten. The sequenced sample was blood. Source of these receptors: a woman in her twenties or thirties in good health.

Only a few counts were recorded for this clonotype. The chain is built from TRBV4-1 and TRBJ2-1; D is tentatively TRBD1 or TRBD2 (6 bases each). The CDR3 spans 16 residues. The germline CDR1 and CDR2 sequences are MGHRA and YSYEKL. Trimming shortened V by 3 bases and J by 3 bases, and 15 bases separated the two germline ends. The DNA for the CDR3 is TGCGCCAGCAGCCAGGAAGTGGGGGGCTTCTACAATGAGCAGTTCTTC. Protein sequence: CASSQEVGGFYNEQFF.

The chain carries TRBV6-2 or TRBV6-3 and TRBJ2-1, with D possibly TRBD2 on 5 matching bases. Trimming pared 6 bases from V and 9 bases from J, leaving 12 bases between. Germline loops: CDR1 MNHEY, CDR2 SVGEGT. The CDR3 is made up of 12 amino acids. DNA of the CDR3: TGTGCCAGCAGGCGGACTGGCGCTGAGCAGTTCTTC. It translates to CASRRTGAEQFF.

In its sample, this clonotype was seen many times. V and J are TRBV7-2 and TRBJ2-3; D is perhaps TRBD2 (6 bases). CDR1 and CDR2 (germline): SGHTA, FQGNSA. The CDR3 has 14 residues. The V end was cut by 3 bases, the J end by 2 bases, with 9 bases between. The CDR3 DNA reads TGTGCCAGCAGCTTCGTAGCGGCCACAGATACGCAGTATTTT. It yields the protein CASSFVAATDTQYF.

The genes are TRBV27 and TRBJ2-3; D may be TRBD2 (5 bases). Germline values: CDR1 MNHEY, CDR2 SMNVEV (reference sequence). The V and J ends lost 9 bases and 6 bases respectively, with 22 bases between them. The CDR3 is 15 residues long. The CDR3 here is CASPHRGLEFDTQYF. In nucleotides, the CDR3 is TGTGCCAGTCCTCACCGAGGGCTGGAATTTGATACGCAGTATTTT.

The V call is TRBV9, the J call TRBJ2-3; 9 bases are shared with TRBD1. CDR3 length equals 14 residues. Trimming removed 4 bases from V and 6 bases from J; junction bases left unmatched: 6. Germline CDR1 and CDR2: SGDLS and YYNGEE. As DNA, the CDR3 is TGTGCCAGCAGCTGTGGACAGGGGAGGGATACGCAGTATTTT. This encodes CASSCGQGRDTQYF. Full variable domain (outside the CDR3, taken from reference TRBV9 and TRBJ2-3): DSGVTQTPKHLITATGQRVTLRCSPRSGDLSVYWYQQSLDQGLQFLIQYYNGEERAKGNILERFSAQQFPDLHSELNLSSLELGDSALYFCASSCGQGRDTQYFGPGTRLTVL.

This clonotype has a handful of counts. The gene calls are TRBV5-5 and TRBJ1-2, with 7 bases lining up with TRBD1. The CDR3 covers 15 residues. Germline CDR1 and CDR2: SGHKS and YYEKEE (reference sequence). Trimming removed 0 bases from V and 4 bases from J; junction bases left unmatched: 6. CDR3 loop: CASSLDRQGLYGYTF. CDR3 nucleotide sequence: TGTGCCAGCAGCTTGGATAGACAGGGTCTCTATGGCTACACCTTC.

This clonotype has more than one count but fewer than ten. The CDR3 DNA follows: TGCGCCAGCAGCTTCACATCTGAAGAGACCCAGTACTTC. Protein sequence: CASSFTSEETQYF. V and J are TRBV5-1 and TRBJ2-5; D is ambiguous. V was cut by 2 bases and J by 3 bases, with 8 bases left in between. In germline, CDR1 is SGHRS, CDR2 YFSETQ. The CDR3 runs 13 residues.

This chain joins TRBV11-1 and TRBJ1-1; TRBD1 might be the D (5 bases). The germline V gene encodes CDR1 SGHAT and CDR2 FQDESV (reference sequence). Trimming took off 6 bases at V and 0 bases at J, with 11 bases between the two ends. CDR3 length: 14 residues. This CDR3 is CASRMGRMNTEAFF. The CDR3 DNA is TGTGCCAGCAGGATGGGACGGATGAACACTGAAGCTTTCTTT.

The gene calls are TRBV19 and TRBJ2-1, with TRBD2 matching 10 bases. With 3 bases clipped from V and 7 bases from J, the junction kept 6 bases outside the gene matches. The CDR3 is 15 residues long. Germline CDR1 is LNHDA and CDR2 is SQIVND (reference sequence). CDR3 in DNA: TGTGCCAGTAGTATGGGTCTAGCGGGGGTGAATGAGCAGTTCTTC. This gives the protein CASSMGLAGVNEQFF.